This T cell receptor (beta chain) was sequenced in a study of cytomegalovirus exposure and HLA in healthy donors. Study findings and constraints: Only CMV serostatus was available as immune exposure information.

The PCR ran on 60 Vbeta and 13 Jbeta primers. Measured with immunoSEQ multiplex PCR; TCRdb has only the in-frame clones, and not every one. The sample shows roughly 130,000 clones, about 80% of them seen only once. With regard to this clone: The antigen is unknown.

CDR1 is SGHAT, CDR2 FQNNGV, per germline. Trimming shortened V by 5 bases and J by 0 bases, and 11 bases separated the two germline ends. This CDR3 contains 15 residues. The sequenced material came from PBMCs. J is TRBJ2-1 and V is TRBV11-2; D gene ambiguous. This clonotype originated in a human donor in good health. This CDR3 reads CASSPYRGSYNEQFF. For the CDR3, the DNA is TGTGCCAGCAGCCCCTACCGTGGCTCCTACAATGAGCAGTTCTTC.